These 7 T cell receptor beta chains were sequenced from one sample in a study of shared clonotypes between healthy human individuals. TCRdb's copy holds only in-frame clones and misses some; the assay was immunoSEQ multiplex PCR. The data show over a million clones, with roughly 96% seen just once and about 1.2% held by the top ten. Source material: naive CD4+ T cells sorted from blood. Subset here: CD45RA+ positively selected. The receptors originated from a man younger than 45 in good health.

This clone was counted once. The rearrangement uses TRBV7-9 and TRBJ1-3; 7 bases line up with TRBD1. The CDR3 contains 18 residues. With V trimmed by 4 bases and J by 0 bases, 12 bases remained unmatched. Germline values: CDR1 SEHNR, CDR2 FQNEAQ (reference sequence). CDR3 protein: CASSSHRQGGNSGNTIYF. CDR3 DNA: TGTGCCAGCAGCTCCCACCGGCAGGGGGGGAACTCTGGAAACACCATATATTTT.

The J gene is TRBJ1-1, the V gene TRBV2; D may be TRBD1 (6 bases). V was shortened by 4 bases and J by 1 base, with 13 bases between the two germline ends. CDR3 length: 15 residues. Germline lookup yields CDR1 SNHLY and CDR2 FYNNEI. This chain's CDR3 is CASSVRGTTNTEAFF. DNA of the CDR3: TGTGCCAGCAGTGTTCGTGGGACAACGAACACTGAAGCTTTCTTT. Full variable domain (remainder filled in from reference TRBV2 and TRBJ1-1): EPEVTQTPSHQVTQMGQEVILRCVPISNHLYFYWYRQILGQKVEFLVSFYNNEISEKSEIFDDQFSVERPDGSNFTLKIRSTKLEDSAMYFCASSVRGTTNTEAFFGQGTRLTVV.

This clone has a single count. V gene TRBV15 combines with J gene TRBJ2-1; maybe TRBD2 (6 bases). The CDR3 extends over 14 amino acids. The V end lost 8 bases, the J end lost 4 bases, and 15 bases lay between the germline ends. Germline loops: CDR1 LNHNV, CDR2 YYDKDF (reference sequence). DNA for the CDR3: TGTGCCACCGCTAGCGAGCTCTATTACAATGAGCAGTTCTTC. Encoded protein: CATASELYYNEQFF.

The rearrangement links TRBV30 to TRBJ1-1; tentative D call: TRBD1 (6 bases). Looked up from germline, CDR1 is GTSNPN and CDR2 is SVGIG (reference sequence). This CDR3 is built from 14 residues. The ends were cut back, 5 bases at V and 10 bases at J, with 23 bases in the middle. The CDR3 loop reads CAWAASRGSYGAFF. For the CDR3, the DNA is TGTGCCTGGGCTGCCTCGAGGGGGTCGTATGGAGCTTTCTTT.

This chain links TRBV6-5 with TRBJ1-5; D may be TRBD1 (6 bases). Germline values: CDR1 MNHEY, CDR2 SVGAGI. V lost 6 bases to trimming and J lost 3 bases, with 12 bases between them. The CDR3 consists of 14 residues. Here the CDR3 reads CASSFDRHNQPQHF. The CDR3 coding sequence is TGTGCCAGCAGCTTCGACAGGCACAATCAGCCCCAGCATTTT.

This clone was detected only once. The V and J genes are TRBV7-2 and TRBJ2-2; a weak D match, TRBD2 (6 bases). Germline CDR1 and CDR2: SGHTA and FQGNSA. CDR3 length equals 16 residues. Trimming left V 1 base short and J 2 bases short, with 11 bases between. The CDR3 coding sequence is TGTGCCAGCAGCTTAGGGCCGGGAGTAAACACCGGGGAGCTGTTTTTT. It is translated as CASSLGPGVNTGELFF.

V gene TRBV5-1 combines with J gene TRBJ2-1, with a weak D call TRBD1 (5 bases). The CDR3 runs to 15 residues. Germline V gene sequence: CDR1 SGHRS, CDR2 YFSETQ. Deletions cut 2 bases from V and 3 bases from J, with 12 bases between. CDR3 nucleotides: TGCGCCAGCAGCTTCGATGGACAAGGCTACAATGAGCAGTTCTTC. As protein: CASSFDGQGYNEQFF.